This T cell receptor (beta chain) is drawn from a study of cytomegalovirus exposure and HLA in healthy donors. Study at large: An early data release held approximately 80 million unique TCRs from HLA-typed donors.

Study-level points and caveats: Later analysis identified a missense DCLRE1C variant that was linked to TCR beta V- and J-gene trimming.

V was pared by 5 bases and J by 4 bases, with 18 bases between. Germline V CDR1 and CDR2: SEHNR, FQNEAQ (reference sequence). This CDR3 spans 16 amino acids. The PCR made use of 60 Vbeta and 13 Jbeta primers. Libraries were prepared by immunoSEQ multiplex PCR; TCRdb keeps only in-frame clonotypes and omits some of them. The sample has some 100,000 clones, about 77% seen once; the top ten hold around 5%. This clone was observed a single time. What it binds is unknown. The source of this sequence is a woman in her late teens or twenties in good health and CMV-seropositive. The sample taken for sequencing was PBMCs. The rearrangement links TRBV7-9 to TRBJ1-3; D gene ambiguous. CDR3 in amino acids: CASSTPTREVGNTIYF. The CDR3 DNA reads TGTGCCAGCAGCACACCCACCCGGGAGGTCGGAAACACCATATATTTT.